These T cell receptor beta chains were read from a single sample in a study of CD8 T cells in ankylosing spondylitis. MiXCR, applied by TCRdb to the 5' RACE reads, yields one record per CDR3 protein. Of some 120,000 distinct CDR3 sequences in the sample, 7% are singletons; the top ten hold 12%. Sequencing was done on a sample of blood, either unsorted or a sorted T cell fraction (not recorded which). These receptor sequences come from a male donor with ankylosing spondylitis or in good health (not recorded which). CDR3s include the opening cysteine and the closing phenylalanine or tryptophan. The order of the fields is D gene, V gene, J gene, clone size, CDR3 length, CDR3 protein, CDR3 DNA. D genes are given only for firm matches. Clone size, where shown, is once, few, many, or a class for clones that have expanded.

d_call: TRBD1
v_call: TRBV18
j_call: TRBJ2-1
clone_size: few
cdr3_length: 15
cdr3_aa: CASSVTQGASNEQFF
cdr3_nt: TGTGCCAGCTCAGTCACACAGGGGGCGAGCAATGAGCAGTTCTTC

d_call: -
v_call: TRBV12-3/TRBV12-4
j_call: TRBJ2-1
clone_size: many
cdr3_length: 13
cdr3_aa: CASSPSPGNEQFF
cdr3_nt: TGTGCCAGCAGTCCAAGCCCGGGCAATGAGCAGTTCTTC

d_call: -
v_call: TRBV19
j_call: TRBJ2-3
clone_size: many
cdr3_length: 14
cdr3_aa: CASRTGGAADTQYF
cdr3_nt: TGTGCCAGTAGGACTGGAGGGGCTGCAGATACGCAGTATTTT

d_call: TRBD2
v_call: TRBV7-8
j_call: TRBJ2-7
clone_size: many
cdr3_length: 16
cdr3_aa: CASSLVARGISYEQYF
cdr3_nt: TGTGCCAGCAGCTTAGTGGCGCGGGGGATTTCCTACGAGCAGTACTTC

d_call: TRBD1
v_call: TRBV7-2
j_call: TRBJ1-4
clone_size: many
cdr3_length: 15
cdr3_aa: CASSWAWTGNEKLFF
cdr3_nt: TGTGCCAGCAGCTGGGCCTGGACAGGGAACGAAAAACTGTTTTTT

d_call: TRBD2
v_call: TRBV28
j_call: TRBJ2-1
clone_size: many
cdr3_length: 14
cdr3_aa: CASSPSAGEDEQFF
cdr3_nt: TGTGCCAGCAGTCCTTCGGCGGGGGAGGATGAGCAGTTCTTC

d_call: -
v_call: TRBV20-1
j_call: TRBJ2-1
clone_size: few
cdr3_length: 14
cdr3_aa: CSALTTSGIYEQFF
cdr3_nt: TGCAGTGCTCTTACTACTAGTGGGATCTATGAGCAGTTCTTC

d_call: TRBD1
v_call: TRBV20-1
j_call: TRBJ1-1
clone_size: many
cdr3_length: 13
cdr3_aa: CSARGDRTTEAFF
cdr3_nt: TGCAGTGCCAGGGGGGACCGAACGACTGAAGCTTTCTTT

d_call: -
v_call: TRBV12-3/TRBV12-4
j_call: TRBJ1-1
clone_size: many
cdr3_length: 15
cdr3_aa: CASSFGGSQGTEAFF
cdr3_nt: TGTGCCAGCAGTTTTGGGGGGAGTCAAGGTACTGAAGCTTTCTTT

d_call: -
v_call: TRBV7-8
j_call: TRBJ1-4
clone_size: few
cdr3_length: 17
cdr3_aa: CASSLGGSFATNEKLFF
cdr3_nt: TGTGCCAGCAGCTTAGGCGGCAGTTTTGCAACTAATGAAAAACTGTTTTTT

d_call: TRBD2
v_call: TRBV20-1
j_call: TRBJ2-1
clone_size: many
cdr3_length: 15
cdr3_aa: CSAPLISGGHNEQFF
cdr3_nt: TGCAGTGCTCCACTTATTAGCGGGGGACACAATGAGCAGTTCTTC

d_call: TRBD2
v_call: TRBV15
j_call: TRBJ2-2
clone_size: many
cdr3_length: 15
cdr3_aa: CATRQTSGSSGELFF
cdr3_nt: TGTGCCACCAGGCAGACTAGCGGGAGTTCCGGGGAGCTGTTTTTT

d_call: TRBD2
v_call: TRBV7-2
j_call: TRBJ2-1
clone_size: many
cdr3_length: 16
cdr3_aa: CASSLAGSGALNEQFF
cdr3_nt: TGTGCCAGCAGCTTAGCAGGTAGCGGGGCCCTCAATGAGCAGTTCTTC

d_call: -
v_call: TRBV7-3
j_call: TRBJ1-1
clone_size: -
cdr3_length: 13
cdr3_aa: CASSLGRVTEAFF
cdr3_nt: TGTGCCAGCAGCCTAGGTAGAGTAACTGAAGCTTTCTTT

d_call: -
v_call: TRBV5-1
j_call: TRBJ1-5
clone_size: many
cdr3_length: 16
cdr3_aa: CASSLGPEGLNQPQHF
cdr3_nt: TGCGCCAGCAGCTTGGGCCCTGAGGGGCTCAATCAGCCCCAGCATTTT

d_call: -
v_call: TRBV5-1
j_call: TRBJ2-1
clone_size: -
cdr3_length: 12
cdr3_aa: CASSSQLNEQFF
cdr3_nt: TGCGCCAGCAGCTCCCAGCTCAATGAGCAGTTCTTC

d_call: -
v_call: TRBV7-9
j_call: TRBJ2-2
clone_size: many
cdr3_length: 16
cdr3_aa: CASRHSGTGNTGELFF
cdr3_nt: TGTGCCAGCAGACACAGCGGGACAGGGAACACCGGGGAGCTGTTTTTT

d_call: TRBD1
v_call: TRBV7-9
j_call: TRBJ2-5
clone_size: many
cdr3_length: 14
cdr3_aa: CASSLETGGETQYF
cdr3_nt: TGTGCCAGCAGCTTAGAGACAGGGGGTGAGACCCAGTACTTC

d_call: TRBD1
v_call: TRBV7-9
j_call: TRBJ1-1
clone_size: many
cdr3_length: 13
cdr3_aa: CASSSDRGTEAFF
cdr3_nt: TGTGCCAGCAGCTCAGACAGGGGTACTGAAGCTTTCTTT

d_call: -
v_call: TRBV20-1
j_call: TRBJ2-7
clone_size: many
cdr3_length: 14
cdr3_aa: CSARSRTLRYEQYF
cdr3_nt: TGCAGTGCTAGATCCCGGACACTGCGTTACGAGCAGTACTTC

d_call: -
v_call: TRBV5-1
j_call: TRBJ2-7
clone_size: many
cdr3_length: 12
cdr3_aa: CASKAFSYEQYF
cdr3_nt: TGCGCCAGCAAGGCGTTTAGCTACGAGCAGTACTTC

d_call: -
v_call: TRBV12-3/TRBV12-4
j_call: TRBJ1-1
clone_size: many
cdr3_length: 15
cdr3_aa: CASSLGRPGYTEAFF
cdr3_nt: TGTGCCAGCAGTTTAGGGCGCCCCGGTTACACTGAAGCTTTCTTT